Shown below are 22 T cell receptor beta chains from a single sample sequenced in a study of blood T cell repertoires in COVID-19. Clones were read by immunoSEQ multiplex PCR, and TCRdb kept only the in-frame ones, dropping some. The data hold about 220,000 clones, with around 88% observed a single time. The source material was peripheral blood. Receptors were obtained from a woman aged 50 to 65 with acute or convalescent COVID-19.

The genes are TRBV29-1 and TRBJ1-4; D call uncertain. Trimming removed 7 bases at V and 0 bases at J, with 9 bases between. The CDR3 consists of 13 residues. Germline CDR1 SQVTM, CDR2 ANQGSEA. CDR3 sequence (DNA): TGCAGCGCAACAGCTGCAACTAATGAAAAACTGTTTTTT. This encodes CSATAATNEKLFF.

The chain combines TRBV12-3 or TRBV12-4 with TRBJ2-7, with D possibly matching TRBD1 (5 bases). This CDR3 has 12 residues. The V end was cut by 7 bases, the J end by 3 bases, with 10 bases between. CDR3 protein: CASMARVYEQYF. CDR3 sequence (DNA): TGTGCCAGCATGGCCAGGGTCTACGAGCAGTACTTC.

CDR3 amino acids: CAIGHWGRQATNEKLFF. CDR3 DNA sequence: TGTGCCATCGGACACTGGGGAAGACAGGCAACTAATGAAAAACTGTTTTTT. The gene calls are TRBV30 and TRBJ1-4; a possible D gene is TRBD1 (6 bases). From germline, CDR1 is GTSNPN and CDR2 SVGIG (reference sequence). V was shortened by 8 bases and J by 0 bases, with 22 bases between the two germline ends. CDR3 size: 17 residues.

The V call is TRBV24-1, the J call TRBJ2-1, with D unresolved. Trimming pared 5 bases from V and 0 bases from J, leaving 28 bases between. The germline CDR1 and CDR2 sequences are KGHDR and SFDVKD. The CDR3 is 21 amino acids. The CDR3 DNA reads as TGTGCCACCAGTGTTTTATCCTTGAGCGCCCGTCGGAAGAGCTCCTACAATGAGCAGTTCTTC. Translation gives CATSVLSLSARRKSSYNEQFF.

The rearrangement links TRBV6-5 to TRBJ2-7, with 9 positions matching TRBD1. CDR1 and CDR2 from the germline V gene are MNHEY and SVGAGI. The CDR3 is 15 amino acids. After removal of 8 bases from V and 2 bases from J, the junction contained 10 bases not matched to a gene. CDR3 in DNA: TGTGCCAGCTCGGTACGTGGGACAGGGACCTACGAGCAGTACTTC. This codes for CASSVRGTGTYEQYF.

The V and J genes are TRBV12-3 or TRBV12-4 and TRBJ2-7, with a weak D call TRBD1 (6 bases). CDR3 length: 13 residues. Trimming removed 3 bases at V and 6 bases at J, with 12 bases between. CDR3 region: CASSFGTLREQYF. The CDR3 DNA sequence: TGTGCCAGCAGTTTCGGGACACTCCGCGAGCAGTACTTC.

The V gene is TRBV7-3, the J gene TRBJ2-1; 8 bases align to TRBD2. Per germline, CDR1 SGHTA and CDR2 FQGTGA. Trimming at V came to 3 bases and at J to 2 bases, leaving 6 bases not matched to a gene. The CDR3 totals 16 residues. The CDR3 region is CASSFTSGTPYNEQFF. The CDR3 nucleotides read TGTGCCAGCAGCTTTACTAGCGGAACTCCCTACAATGAGCAGTTCTTC.

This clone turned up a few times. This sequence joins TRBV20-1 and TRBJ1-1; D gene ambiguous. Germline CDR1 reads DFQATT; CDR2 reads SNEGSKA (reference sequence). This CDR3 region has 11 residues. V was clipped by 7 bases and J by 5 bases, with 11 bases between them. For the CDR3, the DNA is TGCAGTGGTGCCGCAGAAACTGAAGCTTTCTTT. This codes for CSGAAETEAFF.

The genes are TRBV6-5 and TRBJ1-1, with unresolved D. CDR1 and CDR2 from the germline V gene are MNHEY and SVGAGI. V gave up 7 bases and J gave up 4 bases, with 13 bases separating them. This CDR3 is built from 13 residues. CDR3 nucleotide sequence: TGTGCCAGCACCCACAAGACGGGCACTGAAGCTTTCTTT. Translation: CASTHKTGTEAFF.

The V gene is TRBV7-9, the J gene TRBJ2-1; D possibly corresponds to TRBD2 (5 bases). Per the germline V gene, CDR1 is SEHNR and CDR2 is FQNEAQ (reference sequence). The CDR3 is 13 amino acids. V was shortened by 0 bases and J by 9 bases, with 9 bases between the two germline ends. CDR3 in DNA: TGTGCCAGCAGCTTAGCCCTAGCACGTGAGCAGTTCTTC. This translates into CASSLALAREQFF.

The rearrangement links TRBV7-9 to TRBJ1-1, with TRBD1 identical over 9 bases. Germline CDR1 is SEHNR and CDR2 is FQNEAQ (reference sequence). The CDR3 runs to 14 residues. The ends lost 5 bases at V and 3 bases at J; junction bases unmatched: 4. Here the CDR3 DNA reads TGTGCCAGCAGCCTACAGGGGGCGGACACTGAAGCTTTCTTT. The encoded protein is CASSLQGADTEAFF.

CDR3 amino acids: CASYRGEVNTGELFF. In nucleotides, the CDR3 is TGTGCCAGTTACAGGGGCGAGGTTAACACCGGGGAGCTGTTTTTT. The chain carries TRBV6-5 and TRBJ2-2, with TRBD1 identical over 7 bases. The trim removed 9 bases at V and 2 bases at J, leaving 9 bases unmatched. Germline V gives CDR1 MNHEY, CDR2 SVGAGI. The CDR3 loop spans 15 amino acids.

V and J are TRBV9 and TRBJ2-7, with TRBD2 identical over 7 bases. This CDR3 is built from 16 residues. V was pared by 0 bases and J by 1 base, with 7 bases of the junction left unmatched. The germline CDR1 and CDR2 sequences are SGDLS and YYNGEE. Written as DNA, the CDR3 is TGTGCCAGCAGCGTAGACGGGGGGAGGGGATCCTACGAGCAGTACTTC. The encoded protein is CASSVDGGRGSYEQYF.

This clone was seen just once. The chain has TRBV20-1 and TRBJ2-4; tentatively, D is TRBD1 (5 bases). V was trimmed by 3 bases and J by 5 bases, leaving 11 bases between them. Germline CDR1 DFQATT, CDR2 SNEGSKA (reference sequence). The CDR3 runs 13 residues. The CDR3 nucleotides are TGCAGTGCTAGTGCAGGGTGGGAAAACATTCAGTACTTC. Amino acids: CSASAGWENIQYF.

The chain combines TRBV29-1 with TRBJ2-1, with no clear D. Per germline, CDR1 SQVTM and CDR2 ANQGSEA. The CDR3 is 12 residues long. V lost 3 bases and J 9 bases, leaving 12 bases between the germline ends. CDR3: CSVDSTPGEQFF. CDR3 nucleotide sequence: TGCAGCGTTGACTCTACCCCGGGTGAGCAGTTCTTC.

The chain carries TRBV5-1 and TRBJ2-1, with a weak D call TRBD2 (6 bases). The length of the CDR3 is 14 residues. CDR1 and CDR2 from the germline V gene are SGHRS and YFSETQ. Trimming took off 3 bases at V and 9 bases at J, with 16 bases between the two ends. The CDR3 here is CASSSMVEGGEQFF. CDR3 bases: TGCGCCAGCAGCTCCATGGTGGAGGGTGGTGAGCAGTTCTTC. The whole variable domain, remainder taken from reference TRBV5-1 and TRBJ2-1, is KAGVTQTPRYLIKTRGQQVTLSCSPISGHRSVSWYQQTPGQGLQFLFEYFSETQRNKGNFPGRFSGRQFSNSRSEMNVSTLELGDSALYLCASSSMVEGGEQFFGPGTRLTVL.

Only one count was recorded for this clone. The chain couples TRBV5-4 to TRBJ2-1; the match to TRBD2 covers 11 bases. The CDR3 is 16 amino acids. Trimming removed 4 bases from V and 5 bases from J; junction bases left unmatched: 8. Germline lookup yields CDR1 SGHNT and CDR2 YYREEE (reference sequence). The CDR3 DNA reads TGTGCCAGCAGCCCTTTAGCGGGAGGGTCAGACAATGAGCAGTTCTTC. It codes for CASSPLAGGSDNEQFF.

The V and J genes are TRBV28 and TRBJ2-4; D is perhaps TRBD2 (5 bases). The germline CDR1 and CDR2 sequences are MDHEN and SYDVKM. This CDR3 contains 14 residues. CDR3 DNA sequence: TGTGCGACAACTAGGAGCCTAGCCAAAAACATTCAGTACTTC. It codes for CATTRSLAKNIQYF.

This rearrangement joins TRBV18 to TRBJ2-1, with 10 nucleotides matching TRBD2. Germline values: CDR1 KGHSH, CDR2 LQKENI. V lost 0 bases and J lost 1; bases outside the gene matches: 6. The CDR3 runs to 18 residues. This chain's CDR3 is CASSPPETSGLSYNEQFF. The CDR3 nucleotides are TGTGCCAGCTCACCACCTGAGACTAGCGGGTTATCCTACAATGAGCAGTTCTTC. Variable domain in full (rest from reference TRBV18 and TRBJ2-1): NAGVMQNPRHLVRRRGQEARLRCSPMKGHSHVYWYRQLPEEGLKFMVYLQKENIIDESGMPKERFSAEFPKEGPSILRIQQVVRGDSAAYFCASSPPETSGLSYNEQFFGPGTRLTVL.

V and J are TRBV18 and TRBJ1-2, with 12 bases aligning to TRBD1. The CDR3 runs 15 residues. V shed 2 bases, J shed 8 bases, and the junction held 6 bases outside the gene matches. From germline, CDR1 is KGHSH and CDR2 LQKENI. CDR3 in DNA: TGTGCCAGCTCACCAGGGGGACAGGGGGCACAAGGCTACACCTTC. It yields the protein CASSPGGQGAQGYTF.

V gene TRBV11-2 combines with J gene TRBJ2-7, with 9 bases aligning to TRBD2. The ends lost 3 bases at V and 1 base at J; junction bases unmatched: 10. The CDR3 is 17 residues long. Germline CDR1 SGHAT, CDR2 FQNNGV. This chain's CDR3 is CASSFRPSGTLSYEQYF. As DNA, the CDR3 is TGTGCCAGCAGCTTCCGCCCTAGCGGGACCCTTTCCTACGAGCAGTACTTC.

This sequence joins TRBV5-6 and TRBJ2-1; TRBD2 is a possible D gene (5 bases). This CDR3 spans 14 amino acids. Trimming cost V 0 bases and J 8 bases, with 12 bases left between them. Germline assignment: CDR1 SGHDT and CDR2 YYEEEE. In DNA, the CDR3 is TGTGCCAGCAGCTTGGGACTGCCGAGGGATGAGCAGTTCTTC. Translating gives CASSLGLPRDEQFF. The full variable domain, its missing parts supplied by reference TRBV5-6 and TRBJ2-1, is DAGVTQSPTHLIKTRGQQVTLRCSPKSGHDTVSWYQQALGQGPQFIFQYYEEEERQRGNFPDRFSGHQFPNYSSELNVNALLLGDSALYLCASSLGLPRDEQFFGPGTRLTVL.